These 24 T cell receptor beta chains were sequenced from one sample in a study of OX40 agonist ivuxolimab in advanced cancers. Method: immunoSEQ multiplex PCR; TCRdb's copy keeps in-frame clones and lacks some. The sample records 55,000 or so clones, more than 70% being singletons. The specimen comprised CD4+ or CD8+ T cells sorted from blood, sampled in a trial of the OX40 agonist ivuxolimab. The receptors originated from an adult with an advanced solid tumor such as melanoma, head and neck, liver or kidney cancer.

This clone was detected a few times. The CDR3 loop reads CASSLRTFGLEQYF. The CDR3 coding sequence is TGTGCCAGCAGCCTCCGCACTTTCGGCCTCGAGCAGTACTTC. This chain joins TRBV27 and TRBJ2-7; no definite D call. CDR3 length equals 14 residues. The V gene lost 6 bases and the J gene lost 6 bases, with 18 bases spanning the gap. Germline V gene data show CDR1 as MNHEY and CDR2 as SMNVEV (reference sequence).

This chain uses TRBV4-2 with TRBJ2-7, with D maybe TRBD2 (5 bases). The CDR3 has 12 amino acids. V lost 1 base and J lost 7, with 8 bases in between. CDR1 LGHNA and CDR2 YNFKEQ come from the germline V gene. CDR3 nucleotides: TGTGCCAGCAGCCAAGGTCCGGGGGAGCAGTACTTC. This codes for CASSQGPGEQYF.

The V gene is TRBV12-1, the J gene TRBJ2-5. TRBV12-1 is designated a pseudogene. This CDR3 is 13 amino acids long. CDR3 sequence: CASSSWSQETQYF. The DNA of the CDR3 is TGTGCCAGCAGCTCGTGGTCCCAAGAGACCCAGTACTTC.

This clone occurred once. V and J are TRBV28 and TRBJ1-4; tentative D call: TRBD1 (5 bases). The CDR3 spans 15 residues. CDR1 is MDHEN, CDR2 SYDVKM, per germline. Trimming cost V 5 bases and J 3 bases, with 13 bases left between them. The DNA of the CDR3 is TGTGCCAGCAGTCTTGGGGGTGCTGCTAATGAAAAACTGTTTTTT. Translating gives CASSLGGAANEKLFF.

This clone has a single count. J is TRBJ1-2 and V is TRBV11-2; 7 bases are shared with TRBD1. Germline-derived CDR1 and CDR2 are SGHAT and FQNNGV. The CDR3 length is 14 residues. With 6 bases clipped from V and 1 base from J, the junction kept 5 bases outside the gene matches. The CDR3 protein is CASSSDRVNYGYTF. The CDR3 DNA is TGTGCCAGCAGTTCCGACAGGGTTAACTATGGCTACACCTTC.

This chain connects TRBV7-9 to TRBJ1-2, with D unresolved. V was clipped by 2 bases and J by 13 bases, with 20 bases between them. CDR1 SEHNR and CDR2 FQNEAQ come from the germline V gene (reference sequence). The CDR3 length is 14 residues. CDR3 residues: CASSLNQAIASATF. The CDR3 region has the DNA TGTGCCAGCAGCTTAAATCAAGCGATCGCCTCCGCCACCTTC.

The chain combines TRBV19 with TRBJ2-1; 8 positions match TRBD1. Trimming at V came to 3 bases and at J to 8 bases, leaving 9 bases not matched to a gene. CDR3 size: 15 residues. Germline V gene sequence: CDR1 LNHDA, CDR2 SQIVND (reference sequence). CDR3 in amino acids: CASSMVRTGLYEQFF. CDR3 DNA sequence: TGTGCCAGTAGTATGGTTCGGACAGGGCTTTATGAGCAGTTCTTC. Using reference TRBV19 and TRBJ2-1 for the parts outside the CDR3, the full variable domain is DGGITQSPKYLFRKEGQNVTLSCEQNLNHDAMYWYRQDPGQGLRLIYYSQIVNDFQKGDIAEGYSVSREKKESFPLTVTSAQKNPTAFYLCASSMVRTGLYEQFFGPGTRLTVL.

The rearrangement joins TRBV7-9 to TRBJ1-2, with 9 bases fitting TRBD1. The V and J ends lost 0 bases and 0 bases, in that order; junction bases with no gene match: 2. This CDR3 is built from 16 residues. Germline V gene lookup returns CDR1 SEHNR and CDR2 FQNEAQ (reference sequence). The DNA for the CDR3 is TGTGCCAGCAGCTTAGCCGGGACAGGGACTAACTATGGCTACACCTTC. This translates into CASSLAGTGTNYGYTF.

The chain has TRBV23-1 and TRBJ2-7; no firm D call. TRBV23-1 qualifies as an ORF whose function is uncertain. The CDR3 spans 16 residues. V dropped 1 base and J dropped 4 bases, with 17 bases sitting between them. CDR3: CASSQFPGWARYEQYF. The DNA of the CDR3 is TGCGCCAGCAGTCAATTCCCAGGTTGGGCTCGATACGAGCAGTACTTC.

This sequence joins TRBV9 and TRBJ2-1; the match to TRBD2 covers 9 bases. V trimming: 0 bases; J trimming: 4 bases; junction bases outside the gene matches: 2. There are 15 residues in the CDR3. Germline loops: CDR1 SGDLS, CDR2 YYNGEE. CDR3 in DNA: TGTGCCAGCAGCGTAGAACTAGCGGGTTACAATGAGCAGTTCTTC. Translation: CASSVELAGYNEQFF.

The chain couples TRBV6-6 to TRBJ1-1; D is possibly TRBD1 (6 bases). V was clipped by 4 bases and J by 5 bases, with 14 bases between them. The V gene's germline CDR1 is MNHNY and CDR2 SVGAGI (reference sequence). There are 14 residues in the CDR3. The CDR3 DNA follows: TGTGCCAGCAGTTCACAGGGCGTGAGGACTGAAGCTTTCTTT. This gives the protein CASSSQGVRTEAFF.

The rearrangement uses TRBV27 and TRBJ2-3, with unresolved D. The germline gives CDR1 MNHEY, CDR2 SMNVEV (reference sequence). This CDR3 contains 14 residues. V was clipped by 3 bases and J by 2 bases, with 9 bases between them. CDR3 bases: TGTGCCAGCAGTTTCAGTGCGGACACAGATACGCAGTATTTT. Translation gives CASSFSADTDTQYF.

This clone has just one count. The CDR3 nucleotides read TGTGCCAGTAACCCCGGACAGTTATACAATGAGCAGTTCTTC. It yields the protein CASNPGQLYNEQFF. This chain links TRBV19 with TRBJ2-1; maybe TRBD1 (6 bases). The CDR3 extends over 14 amino acids. Germline V gene data show CDR1 as LNHDA and CDR2 as SQIVND (reference sequence). V was clipped by 7 bases and J by 4 bases, with 14 bases between them.

The genes are TRBV7-2 and TRBJ2-5; 8 bases map to TRBD1. The J segment lost 4 bases and the V segment lost 5 bases, leaving 3 bases of the junction unmatched. The CDR3 extends over 13 amino acids. The germline gives CDR1 SGHTA, CDR2 FQGNSA. Here the CDR3 reads CASSQGAGETQYF. CDR3 DNA sequence: TGTGCCAGCAGCCAGGGGGCGGGAGAGACCCAGTACTTC.

The chain is built from TRBV2 and TRBJ1-4; D gene uncertain. The CDR3 totals 12 residues. Germline CDR1 reads SNHLY; CDR2 reads FYNNEI. Trimming stripped 7 bases from V and 2 bases from J, with 5 bases between. The CDR3 is CASKQTNEKLFF. DNA of the CDR3: TGTGCCAGCAAACAGACTAATGAAAAACTGTTTTTT.

The V gene is TRBV23-1, the J gene TRBJ2-7; D may be TRBD1 (5 bases). TRBV23-1 is noted as an ORF with a role that remains uncertain. V was pared by 0 bases and J by 5 bases, with 17 bases between. This CDR3 is 16 amino acids long. This CDR3 reads CASSQSMAGLKDEQYF. The CDR3 DNA sequence: TGCGCCAGCAGTCAATCGATGGCAGGGTTAAAGGACGAGCAGTACTTC.

This clone came up a few times. The V and J genes are TRBV2 and TRBJ1-2, with unresolved D. Per germline, CDR1 SNHLY and CDR2 FYNNEI. V lost 2 bases, J lost 6 bases, and 16 bases lay in between. CDR3 length equals 15 residues. The CDR3: CASSEIPDLSDGYTF. The CDR3 DNA reads TGTGCCAGCAGTGAAATCCCAGATCTCTCAGATGGCTACACCTTC. Full variable domain (rest looked up from reference TRBV2 and TRBJ1-2): EPEVTQTPSHQVTQMGQEVILRCVPISNHLYFYWYRQILGQKVEFLVSFYNNEISEKSEIFDDQFSVERPDGSNFTLKIRSTKLEDSAMYFCASSEIPDLSDGYTFGSGTRLTVV.

V gene TRBV30 combines with J gene TRBJ1-5; unclear D gene. Germline CDR1 is GTSNPN and CDR2 is SVGIG (reference sequence). This CDR3 contains 14 residues. V gave up 2 bases and J gave up 8 bases, with 16 bases separating them. The CDR3 region is CAWSSSAGAKPQHF. CDR3 bases: TGTGCCTGGAGTTCCTCAGCGGGCGCGAAGCCCCAGCATTTT.

The rearrangement joins TRBV6-4 to TRBJ1-5, with 11 bases aligning to TRBD1. The length of the CDR3 is 15 residues. V lost 7 bases to trimming and J lost 6 bases; unmatched junction nucleotides: 8. The germline CDR1 and CDR2 sequences are MRHNA and SNTAGT. The CDR3: CASKEGTGGFQPQHF. The CDR3 coding sequence is TGTGCCAGCAAGGAAGGGACAGGGGGTTTTCAGCCCCAGCATTTT.

The CDR3, as DNA: TGTGCCACCCGCGACAGGGGTTTTAGCAATCAGCCCCAGCATTTT. Its translation: CATRDRGFSNQPQHF. The V call is TRBV19, the J call TRBJ1-5; 8 bases map to TRBD1. Germline CDR1 and CDR2: LNHDA and SQIVND (reference sequence). The CDR3 has 15 residues. V gave up 10 bases and J gave up 0 bases; unmatched junction bases: 8.

By sample fraction, this clone is medium-sized. This chain connects TRBV19 to TRBJ1-1; 7 nucleotides align to TRBD1. The length of the CDR3 is 13 residues. The germline V gene encodes CDR1 LNHDA and CDR2 SQIVND (reference sequence). Trimming removed 9 bases from V and 0 bases from J; junction bases left unmatched: 4. In DNA, the CDR3 is TGTGCCAGCTCGGGACAGCTGAACACTGAAGCTTTCTTT. This translates into CASSGQLNTEAFF.

This clone occurred a few times. The V and J genes are TRBV10-2 and TRBJ1-5, with D hard to call. Germline CDR1 and CDR2: WSHSY and SAAADI. This CDR3 region has 13 residues. Trimming removed 4 bases at V and 3 bases at J, with 7 bases between. In DNA form, the CDR3 reads TGCGCCAGCAGTGGGCAGTTCAATCAGCCCCAGCATTTT. This gives the protein CASSGQFNQPQHF.

This clone appeared a single time. V is TRBV6-1 and J is TRBJ1-2; D possibly corresponds to TRBD1 (6 bases). With 7 bases removed from V and 4 bases from J, the gap between germline ends came to 13 bases. The CDR3 sequence is 13 residues long. Germline V gene sequence: CDR1 MNHNS, CDR2 SASEGT. The CDR3 region is CASNRDKSYGYTF. The CDR3 DNA is TGTGCCAGCAATCGGGACAAGAGCTATGGCTACACCTTC.

This chain uses TRBV28 with TRBJ2-7; a possible D gene is TRBD2 (6 bases). CDR1 and CDR2 from the germline V gene are MDHEN and SYDVKM. With 6 bases removed from V and 5 bases from J, the gap between germline ends came to 20 bases. The CDR3 loop spans 15 amino acids. CDR3 sequence reads: CASSLGGQAYHEQYF. The CDR3 DNA follows: TGTGCCAGCAGCCTTGGAGGGCAGGCCTATCACGAGCAGTACTTC.